This entry describes one TCR beta chain. What it binds is not known. PCR was performed using 60 Vbeta and 13 Jbeta primers. Libraries were prepared by immunoSEQ multiplex PCR; TCRdb keeps only in-frame clonotypes and omits some of them. The table shows approximately 160,000 clones, with approximately 78% occurring only once. These data are taken from a study of cytomegalovirus exposure and HLA in healthy donors. Regarding the study as a whole: There were 150 to 200 TCR beta chains listed as cytomegalovirus-associated. In a later analysis, specific HLA alleles were associated with more than 15,000 TCR beta sequences at a 0.05 false discovery rate. Per a prior analysis, the majority of TCR beta V segments were productive roughly 87% or roughly 30% of the time. Accurate HLA-A and HLA-B prediction from TCR beta sequences was reported for most subjects.

The CDR3 contains 13 residues. With 5 bases removed from V and 3 bases from J, the gap between germline ends came to 10 bases. CDR1 and CDR2 from the germline V gene are SGHNT and YENEEA. This clonotype was sampled from a girl aged 2-9 years in good health and CMV-seropositive. The specimen was PBMCs. This chain uses TRBV11-3 with TRBJ1-1, with D uncertain. The CDR3 loop reads CASSTRRDTEAFF. DNA for the CDR3: TGTGCCAGCAGCACACGCCGGGACACTGAAGCTTTCTTT.